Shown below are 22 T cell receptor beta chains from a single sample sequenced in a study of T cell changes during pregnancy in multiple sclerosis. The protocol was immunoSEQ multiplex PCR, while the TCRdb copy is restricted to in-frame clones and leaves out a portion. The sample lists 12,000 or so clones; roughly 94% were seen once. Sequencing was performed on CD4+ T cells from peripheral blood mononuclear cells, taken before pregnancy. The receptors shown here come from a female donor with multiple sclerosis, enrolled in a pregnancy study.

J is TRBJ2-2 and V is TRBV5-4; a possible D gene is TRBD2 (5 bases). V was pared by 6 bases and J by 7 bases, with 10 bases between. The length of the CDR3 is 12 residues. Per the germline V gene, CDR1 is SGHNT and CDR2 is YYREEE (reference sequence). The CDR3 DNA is TGTGCCAGCACCTCTCGGGGCGGGGAGCTGTTTTTT. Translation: CASTSRGGELFF.

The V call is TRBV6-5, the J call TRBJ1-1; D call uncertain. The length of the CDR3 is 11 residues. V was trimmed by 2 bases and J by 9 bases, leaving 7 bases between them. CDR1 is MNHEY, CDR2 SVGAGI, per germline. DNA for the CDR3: TGTGCCAGCAGTTACAGTAACAAAGCTTTCTTT. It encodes CASSYSNKAFF.

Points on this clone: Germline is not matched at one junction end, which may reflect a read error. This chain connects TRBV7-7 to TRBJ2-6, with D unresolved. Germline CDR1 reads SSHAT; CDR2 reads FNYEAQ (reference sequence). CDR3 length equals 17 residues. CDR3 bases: TGTGCTAGCAGCTTAGGGTTTCCGGGCTCTGGGGCCAACGTCCTGACTTTC. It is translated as CASSLGFPGSGANVLTF.

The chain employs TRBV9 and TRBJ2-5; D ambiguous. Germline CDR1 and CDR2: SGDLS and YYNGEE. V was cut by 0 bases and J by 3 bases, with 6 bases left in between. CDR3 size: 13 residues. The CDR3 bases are TGTGCCAGCAGCGTAGCTGTTGAAGAGACCCAGTACTTC. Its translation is CASSVAVEETQYF.

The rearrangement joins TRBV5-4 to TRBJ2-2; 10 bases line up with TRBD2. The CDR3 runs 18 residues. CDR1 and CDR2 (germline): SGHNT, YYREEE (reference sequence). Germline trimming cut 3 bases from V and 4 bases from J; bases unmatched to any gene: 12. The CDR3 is CASSSRAGGRSSTGELFF. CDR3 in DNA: TGTGCCAGCAGCTCCAGAGCGGGGGGGCGGAGTAGCACCGGGGAGCTGTTTTTT.

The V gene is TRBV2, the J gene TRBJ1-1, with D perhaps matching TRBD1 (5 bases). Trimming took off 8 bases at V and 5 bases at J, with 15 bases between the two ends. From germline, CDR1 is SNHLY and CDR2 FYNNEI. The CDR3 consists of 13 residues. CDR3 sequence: CASEEGDRTEAFF. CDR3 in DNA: TGTGCCAGCGAAGAAGGGGATCGGACTGAAGCTTTCTTT.

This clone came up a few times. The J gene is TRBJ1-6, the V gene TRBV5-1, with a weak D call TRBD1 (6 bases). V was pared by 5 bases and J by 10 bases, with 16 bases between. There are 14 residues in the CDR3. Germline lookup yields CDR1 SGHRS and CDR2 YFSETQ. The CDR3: CASSPDSFSSPLHF. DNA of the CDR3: TGCGCCAGCAGTCCGGACAGCTTTTCCTCACCCCTCCACTTT.

DNA for the CDR3: TGTGCCAGCAGCCCGGGGACAGGGAGCAATCAGCCCCAGCATTTT. It yields the protein CASSPGTGSNQPQHF. The gene calls are TRBV5-4 and TRBJ1-5; TRBD1 aligns across 9 bases. In germline, CDR1 is SGHNT, CDR2 YYREEE (reference sequence). The CDR3 consists of 15 residues. V was pared by 4 bases and J by 1 base, with 3 bases of the junction left unmatched.

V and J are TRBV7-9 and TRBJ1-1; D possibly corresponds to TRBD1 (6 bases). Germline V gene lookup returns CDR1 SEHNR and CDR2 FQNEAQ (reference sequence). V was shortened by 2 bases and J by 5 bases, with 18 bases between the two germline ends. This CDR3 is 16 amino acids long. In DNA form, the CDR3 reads TGTGCCAGCAGCTTAACCGGGACACGGGGAATTACTGAAGCTTTCTTT. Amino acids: CASSLTGTRGITEAFF.

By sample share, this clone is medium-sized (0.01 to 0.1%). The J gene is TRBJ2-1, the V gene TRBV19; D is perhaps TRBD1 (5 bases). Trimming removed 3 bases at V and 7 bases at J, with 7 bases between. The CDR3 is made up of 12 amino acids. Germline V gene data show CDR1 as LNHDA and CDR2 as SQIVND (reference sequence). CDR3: CASSIQGNEQFF. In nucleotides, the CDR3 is TGTGCCAGTAGTATCCAGGGAAATGAGCAGTTCTTC.

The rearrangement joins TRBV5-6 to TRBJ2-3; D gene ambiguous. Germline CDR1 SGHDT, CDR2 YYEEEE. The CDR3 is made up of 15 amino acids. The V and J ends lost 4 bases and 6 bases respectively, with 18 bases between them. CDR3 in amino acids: CASSAGQIVTDTQYF. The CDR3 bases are TGTGCCAGCAGCGCTGGGCAGATTGTCACTGATACGCAGTATTTT.

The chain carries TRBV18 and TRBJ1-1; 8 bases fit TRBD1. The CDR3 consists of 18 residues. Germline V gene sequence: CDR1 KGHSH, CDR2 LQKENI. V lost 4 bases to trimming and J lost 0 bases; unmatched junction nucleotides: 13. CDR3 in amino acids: CASSLGQSGGLMNTEAFF. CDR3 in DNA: TGTGCCAGCTCACTTGGACAGTCAGGGGGCCTAATGAACACTGAAGCTTTCTTT.

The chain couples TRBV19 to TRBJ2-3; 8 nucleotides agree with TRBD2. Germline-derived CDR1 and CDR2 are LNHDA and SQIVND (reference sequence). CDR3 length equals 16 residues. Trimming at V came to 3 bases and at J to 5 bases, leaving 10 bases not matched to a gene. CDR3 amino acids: CASSMDVSGAGDTQYF. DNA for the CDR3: TGTGCCAGTAGTATGGATGTTAGCGGGGCTGGAGATACGCAGTATTTT.

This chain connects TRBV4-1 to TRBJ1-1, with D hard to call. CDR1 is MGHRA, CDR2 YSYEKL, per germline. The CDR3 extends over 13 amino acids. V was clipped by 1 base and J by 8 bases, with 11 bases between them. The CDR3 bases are TGCGCCAGCAGCCAAGTTGGGAGGGAGGAAGCTTTCTTT. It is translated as CASSQVGREEAFF.

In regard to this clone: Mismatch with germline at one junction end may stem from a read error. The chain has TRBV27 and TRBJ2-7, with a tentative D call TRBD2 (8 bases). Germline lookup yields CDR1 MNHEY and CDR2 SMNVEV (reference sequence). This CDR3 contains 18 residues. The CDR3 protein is CASSLSWPGGGAFYEQYF. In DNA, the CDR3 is TGTGCCAGCAGTCTATCCTGGCCGGGAGGGGGCGCGTTCTACGAGCAGTACTTC.

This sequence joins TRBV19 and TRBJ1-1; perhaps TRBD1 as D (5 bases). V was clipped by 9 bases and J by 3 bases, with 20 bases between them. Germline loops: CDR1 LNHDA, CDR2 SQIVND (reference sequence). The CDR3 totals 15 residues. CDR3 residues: CASRRAGIVDTEAFF. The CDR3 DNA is TGTGCCAGCCGGCGAGCAGGGATTGTAGACACTGAAGCTTTCTTT.

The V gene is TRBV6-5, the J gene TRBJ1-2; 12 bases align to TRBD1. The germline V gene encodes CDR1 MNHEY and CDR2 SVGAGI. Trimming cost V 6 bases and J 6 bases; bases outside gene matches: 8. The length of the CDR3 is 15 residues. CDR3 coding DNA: TGTGCCAGCAGGAGACCGGGACAGGGGGCAAATGGCTACACCTTC. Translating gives CASRRPGQGANGYTF.

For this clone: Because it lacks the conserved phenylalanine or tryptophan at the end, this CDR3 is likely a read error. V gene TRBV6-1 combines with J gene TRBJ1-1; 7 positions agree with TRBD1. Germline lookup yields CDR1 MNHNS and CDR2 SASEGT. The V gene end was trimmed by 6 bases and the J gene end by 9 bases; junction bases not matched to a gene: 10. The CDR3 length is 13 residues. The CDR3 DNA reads TGTGCCAGCAGAGTACCGGGACAGCAAAAAGCTTTCCTT. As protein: CASRVPGQQKAFL.

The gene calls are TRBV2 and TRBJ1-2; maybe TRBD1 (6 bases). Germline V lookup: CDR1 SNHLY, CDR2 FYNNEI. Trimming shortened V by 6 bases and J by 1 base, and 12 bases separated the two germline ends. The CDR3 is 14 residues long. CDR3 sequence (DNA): TGTGCCAGCAGAAGGGGGGGGATTAACTATGGCTACACCTTC. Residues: CASRRGGINYGYTF.

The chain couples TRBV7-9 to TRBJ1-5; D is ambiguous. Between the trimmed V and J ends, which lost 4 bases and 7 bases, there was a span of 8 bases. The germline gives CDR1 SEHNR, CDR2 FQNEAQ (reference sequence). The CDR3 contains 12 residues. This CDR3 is CASSSPGQPQHF. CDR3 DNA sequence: TGTGCCAGCAGCTCCCCAGGCCAGCCCCAGCATTTT.

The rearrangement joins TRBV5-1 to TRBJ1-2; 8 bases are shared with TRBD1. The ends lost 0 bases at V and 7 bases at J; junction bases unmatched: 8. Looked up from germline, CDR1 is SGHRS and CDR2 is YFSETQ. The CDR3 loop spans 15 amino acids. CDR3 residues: CASSLERDRNGGYTF. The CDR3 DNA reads TGCGCCAGCAGCTTGGAACGGGACAGGAACGGTGGCTACACCTTC.

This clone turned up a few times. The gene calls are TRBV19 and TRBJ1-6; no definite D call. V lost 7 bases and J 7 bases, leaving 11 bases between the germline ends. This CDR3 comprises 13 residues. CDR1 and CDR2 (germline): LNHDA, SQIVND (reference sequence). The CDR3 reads CASKVGGNSPLHF. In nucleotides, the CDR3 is TGTGCCAGTAAGGTGGGAGGGAATTCACCCCTCCACTTT.